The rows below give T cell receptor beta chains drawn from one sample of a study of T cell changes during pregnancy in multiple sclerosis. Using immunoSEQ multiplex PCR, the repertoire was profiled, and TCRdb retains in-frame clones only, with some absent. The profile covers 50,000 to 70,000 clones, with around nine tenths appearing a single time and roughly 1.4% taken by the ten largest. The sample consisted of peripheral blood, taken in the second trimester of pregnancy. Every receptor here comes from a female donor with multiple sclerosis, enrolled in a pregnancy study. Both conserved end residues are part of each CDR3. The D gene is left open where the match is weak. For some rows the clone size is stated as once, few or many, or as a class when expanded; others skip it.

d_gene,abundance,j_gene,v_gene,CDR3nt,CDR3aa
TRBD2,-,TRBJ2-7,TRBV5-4,TGTGCCAGCTCAATAGCGGGAGTGCCCTACGAGCAGTACTTC,CASSIAGVPYEQYF
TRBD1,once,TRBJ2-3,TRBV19,TGTGCCAGTAGTACTCAGGGGGCAGATACGCAGTATTTT,CASSTQGADTQYF
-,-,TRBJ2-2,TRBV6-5,TGTGCCAGTTACAGGGCCACCGGGGAGCTGTTTTTT,CASYRATGELFF
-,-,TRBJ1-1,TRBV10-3,TGTGCCATCAGGACTTCTCCGAACACTGAAGCTTTCTTT,CAIRTSPNTEAFF
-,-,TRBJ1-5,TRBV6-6,TGTGCCAGCAGTGACGACAGGTTCTTCAATCAGCCCCAGCATTTT,CASSDDRFFNQPQHF
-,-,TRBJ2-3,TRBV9,TGTGCCAGCAGCGTGGGTCCTGGGGCCTACACAGATACGCAGTATTTT,CASSVGPGAYTDTQYF
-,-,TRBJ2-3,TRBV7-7,TGTGCTAGCAGCCCTACTAGCAGCTCAGATACGCAGTATTTT,CASSPTSSSDTQYF
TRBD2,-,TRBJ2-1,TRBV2,TGTGCCAGCAGTGGACGGACTAGCGGGAGAGCTCGGGCCCTGGATGAGCAGTTCTTC,CASSGRTSGRARALDEQFF
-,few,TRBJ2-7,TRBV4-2,TGTGCCAGCAGCCAGGAGCTTGGTGGTACCTACGGGGAGCAGTACTTC,CASSQELGGTYGEQYF
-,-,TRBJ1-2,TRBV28,TGTGCCAGCAGGTCCCATTTAATCGGGGGAGACTATGGCTACACCTTC,CASRSHLIGGDYGYTF
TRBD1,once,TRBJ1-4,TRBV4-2,TGTGCCAGCAGCCAAGCGGTGAAACAGGGGGACGAAAAACTGTTTTTT,CASSQAVKQGDEKLFF
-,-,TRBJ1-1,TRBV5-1,TGCGCCAGCACGGGGTCAGACGAAGCTTTCTTT,CASTGSDEAFF